Listed below are T cell receptor beta chains from one sample, sequenced in a study of cytomegalovirus exposure and HLA in healthy donors. Sequencing was performed with immunoSEQ multiplex PCR; in TCRdb, only in-frame clones are kept and a portion is missing. The sample carries 50,000 or so clones, over 75% recorded once. Sequencing was done on a sample of PBMCs. Receptors were obtained from a boy aged 5-17 years in good health and CMV-seropositive. Each CDR3 is given with its conserved first and last residue. The order of the fields is clone size, V gene, D gene, J gene, CDR3 protein, CDR3 DNA. The D gene is left open where the match is weak. The listing skips clone size in some rows; elsewhere it reads once, few, many or a size class.

NA	TRBV27	TRBD1	TRBJ1-2	CASSETGFGYTF	TGTGCCAGCAGTGAGACAGGGTTTGGCTACACCTTC
once	TRBV2	TRBD1	TRBJ1-5	CASLRDRDQPQHF	TGTGCCAGCCTGCGGGACAGGGATCAGCCCCAGCATTTT
NA	TRBV27	NA	TRBJ1-5	CASKKSREDQPQHF	TGTGCCAGCAAAAAATCTCGGGAGGATCAGCCCCAGCATTTT
NA	TRBV5-4	TRBD2	TRBJ2-1	CASSAGLAGAYNEQFF	TGTGCCAGCAGCGCGGGACTAGCGGGAGCCTACAATGAGCAGTTCTTC
NA	TRBV21-1	NA	TRBJ1-6	CASRPPGLRSPLHF	TGTGCCAGCAGACCTCCGGGGTTACGATCACCCCTCCACTTT
NA	TRBV19	TRBD1	TRBJ2-2	CASSTTGWELFF	TGTGCCAGTAGTACGACAGGGTGGGAGCTGTTTTTT
NA	TRBV7-9	NA	TRBJ2-1	CASSPYEQFF	TGTGCCAGCAGCCCGTATGAGCAGTTCTTC
NA	TRBV5-1	TRBD1	TRBJ1-4	CASSPAGWTGSEKLFF	TGCGCCAGCAGCCCGGCGGGGTGGACAGGGAGCGAAAAACTGTTTTTT
few	TRBV7-6	NA	TRBJ1-1	CASSLVDMNTEAFF	TGTGCCAGCAGCTTAGTCGACATGAACACTGAAGCTTTCTTT
NA	TRBV11-3	NA	TRBJ2-2	CASSLDGVNTGELFF	TGTGCCAGCAGCTTAGACGGGGTGAACACCGGGGAGCTGTTTTTT
NA	TRBV14	TRBD1	TRBJ1-2	CASSQGTGAFIYGYTF	TGTGCCAGCAGCCAAGGGACAGGGGCGTTCATCTATGGCTACACCTTC
NA	TRBV9	NA	TRBJ1-4	CASSVGVGVDEKLFF	TGTGCCAGCAGCGTAGGGGTAGGAGTGGATGAAAAACTGTTTTTT
NA	TRBV4-1	TRBD2	TRBJ2-1	CASSLGAGEGNEQFF	TGCGCCAGCAGCTTAGGGGCGGGGGAGGGCAATGAGCAGTTCTTC
NA	TRBV6-5	TRBD2	TRBJ2-2	CASSYASGGGTGELFF	TGTGCCAGCAGTTACGCTAGCGGGGGAGGCACCGGGGAGCTGTTTTTT
NA	TRBV5-4	TRBD1	TRBJ2-5	CASSKPGQGAETQYF	TGTGCCAGCAGCAAACCGGGACAGGGGGCGGAGACCCAGTACTTC
NA	TRBV6-5	NA	TRBJ2-7	CASTSTSSIYEQYF	TGTGCCAGCACCTCGACAAGCTCCATCTACGAGCAGTACTTC
NA	TRBV11-2	NA	TRBJ1-1	CASSLSGNTEAFF	TGTGCCAGCAGCTTGTCAGGGAACACTGAAGCTTTCTTT
NA	TRBV7-9	NA	TRBJ1-1	CASSFSNTEAFF	TGTGCCAGCAGCTTTAGTAACACTGAAGCTTTCTTT
NA	TRBV6-1	NA	TRBJ1-1	CASSERGRGYTEAFF	TGTGCCAGCAGTGAAAGGGGTAGGGGGTACACTGAAGCTTTCTTT
NA	TRBV7-8	NA	TRBJ1-6	CASSLLSLDSPLHF	TGTGCCAGCAGCTTATTGTCCCTCGATTCACCCCTCCACTTT
NA	TRBV15	NA	TRBJ1-6	CATSLTGLSSPLHF	TGTGCCACCAGCCTAACAGGGTTATCTTCACCCCTCCACTTT
NA	TRBV2	NA	TRBJ1-2	CASSEVTKQRGGYTF	TGTGCCAGCAGTGAAGTAACGAAACAACGCGGGGGCTACACCTTC
NA	TRBV9	NA	TRBJ2-3	CASSDNSVTDTQYF	TGTGCCAGCAGCGATAATAGCGTAACAGATACGCAGTATTTT
few	TRBV7-9	TRBD2	TRBJ2-1	CAAGGRAGVGDEQFF	TGTGCGGCCGGGGGCCGAGCGGGGGTAGGGGATGAGCAGTTCTTC